This TCR beta chain emerged from a study of blood T cell repertoires in COVID-19. Study-level background: COVID-19 samples, acute and convalescent, were from the United States, Italy and Spain. The cDNA or gDNA used as material had been derived from T cells, B-cell-depleted T cells, or PBMCs.

Methods used by the authors: Reference gene primer amplification gave nucleated cell count estimates. Clones were sequenced by immunoSEQ multiplex PCR, and TCRdb holds only the in-frame ones, with some missing. V and J calls and clone size are given by that table; D and trimming were obtained from the DNA. The sample carries about 64,000 clones, roughly 93% recorded once. CDR1 is SGHAT and CDR2 is FQNNGV in the germline V gene. The CDR3 consists of 16 residues. Losses at the gene ends were 3 bases for V and 1 base for J; bases not matched to a gene: 9. The gene calls are TRBV11-2 and TRBJ2-7, with TRBD2 identical over 7 bases. The sequencing sample was made of peripheral blood. The source of this sequence is a human donor in a cohort sampled during active COVID-19. The CDR3 reads CASSFQIKRGSYEQYF. CDR3 nucleotide sequence: TGTGCCAGCAGCTTCCAAATAAAGCGGGGATCCTACGAGCAGTACTTC.